This T cell receptor (beta chain) appears in the sequencing data of a study of T cell changes during pregnancy in multiple sclerosis. Sequencing was performed with immunoSEQ multiplex PCR; in TCRdb, only in-frame clones are kept and a portion is missing. The sample includes about 40,000 clones, 92% of them seen just once. This CDR3 has 15 residues. Trimming stripped 2 bases from V and 5 bases from J, with 17 bases between. Germline V gene data show CDR1 as SQVTM and CDR2 as ANQGSEA. This clone has more than one count but fewer than ten. Sequencing used CD8+ T cells from peripheral blood mononuclear cells, obtained in the first trimester of pregnancy. The rearrangement uses TRBV29-1 and TRBJ2-3; perhaps TRBD1 as D (6 bases). The sequence was obtained from a female donor with multiple sclerosis, enrolled in a pregnancy study. Written as DNA, the CDR3 is TGCAGCGTTGAACCCCAGGGGCCCCTTGGAGATACGCAGTATTTT. This encodes CSVEPQGPLGDTQYF.